Below are 2 T cell receptor beta chains sequenced from a single sample in a study of technical replicates of blood from several donors (dated by TCRdb to the late 2010s). Libraries were made using the immunoSEQ multiplex PCR assay. The table comes from immuneACCESS by way of TCRdb, which keeps in-frame sequences with V and J called. Part of the clones is missing from these tables; in studies checked, under half for an unresolved V gene and the rest for unknown reasons. In all, the sample holds 45,000 to 60,000 clones, and approximately 94% of those were seen once. Of the sample, 2.5% to 3.5% falls within the top ten clones. Source material: PBMCs. Every receptor here comes from a human donor in good health. Some clones in this sample may be carry-over from other donors' samples.

This rearrangement joins TRBV5-8 to TRBJ2-5; 8 bases match TRBD1. Trimming at V came to 4 bases and at J to 5 bases, leaving 13 bases not matched to a gene. CDR1 is SGHTS and CDR2 is YDEGEE in the germline V gene. CDR3 length: 16 amino acids. Written as DNA, the CDR3 is TGTGCCAGCAGCCTAGGACAGGGAACGCTGAGGGAGACCCAGTACTTC. Its protein is CASSLGQGTLRETQYF.

A single count supports this clone. This chain links TRBV6-5 with TRBJ2-7; no firm D call. Germline values: CDR1 MNHEY, CDR2 SVGAGI. The CDR3 has 12 amino acids. Deletions cut 4 bases from V and 5 bases from J, with 9 bases between. The CDR3 is CASSSGSHEQYF. In DNA, the CDR3 is TGTGCCAGCAGTTCTGGTAGTCACGAGCAGTACTTC.